Sequencing of this T cell receptor beta chain was carried out in a study of blood T cells in healthy people across ages. About this clonotype: The antigen is not known.

For the second PCR, which ran for about 6 to 12 cycles, a sample-barcoded 5' primer and a J-beta primer mix were used. Every sample gave at least 2.5 million paired-end reads containing CDR3. TCRdb re-derived calls from the 5' RACE reads in MiXCR, one entry per CDR3 protein. The sample yields some 1.4 million distinct CDR3 sequences, 42% seen once. Study findings and constraints: The long-lived group displayed more naive CD4+ cells, plus higher diversity, than the aged donors did.

The sequenced material came from blood. The TCR sequence derives from a woman between 18 and 30 years old in good health.

The CDR3 DNA sequence: TGTGCCAGCAGCTTAGCTGCGGCGGACCATAAGGGGTACTTC. Residues: CASSLAAADHKGYF. This rearrangement joins TRBV7-6 to TRBJ2-4; D is ambiguous. Germline loops: CDR1 SGHVS, CDR2 FNYEAQ. The CDR3 extends over 14 amino acids. Trimming took 0 bases from V and 15 from J, leaving 18 bases between them.